These 6 T cell receptor beta chains share one sample of origin, sequenced in a study of blood T cells in healthy people across ages. A sample-barcoded 5' primer and a J-beta primer mix were used in a second PCR of roughly 7 to 11 cycles. TCRdb reprocessed the 5' RACE reads via MiXCR and lists one record per CDR3 protein. The table has about 1,800,000 distinct CDR3 sequences, roughly 28% seen once. The sample consisted of blood. These receptor sequences come from a woman aged 30 to 39 in good health.

In regard to this clonotype: Since a much larger clone is just one base distant, this may be a read error. The gene calls are TRBV29-1 and TRBJ2-3; D is unresolved. The CDR3 loop spans 14 amino acids. V dropped 1 base and J dropped 2 bases, with 10 bases sitting between them. CDR1 and CDR2 (germline): SQVTM, ANQGSEA. CDR3 amino acids: CSVEAQQITDTQYF. In DNA form, the CDR3 reads TGCAGCGTTGAAGCCCAACAGATCACAGATACGCAGTATTTT.

V and J are TRBV20-1 and TRBJ1-3, with 11 nucleotides matching TRBD1. The V gene's germline CDR1 is DFQATT and CDR2 SNEGSKA (reference sequence). This CDR3 contains 18 residues. V was pared by 0 bases and J by 1 base, with 8 bases of the junction left unmatched. Here the CDR3 DNA reads TGCAGTGCTAGAGACCCCTTCCGGGACAGGGGGTCTGGAAACACCATATATTTT. It codes for CSARDPFRDRGSGNTIYF.

Only a few counts were recorded for this clonotype. The chain combines TRBV11-2 with TRBJ2-5, with 8 bases that match TRBD2. CDR1 and CDR2 from the germline V gene are SGHAT and FQNNGV. The CDR3 has 17 amino acids. The junction had 16 bases not matched to a gene; V was cut back by 3 bases and J by 7 bases. The CDR3 is CASSLGAGGGLFGTQYF. The CDR3, as DNA: TGTGCCAGCAGCTTGGGGGCGGGAGGAGGCCTGTTTGGGACCCAGTACTTC.

The V and J genes are TRBV7-2 and TRBJ1-2, with 9 bases that match TRBD1. The CDR3 contains 15 residues. V lost 4 bases to trimming and J lost 5 bases; unmatched junction nucleotides: 8. Germline-derived CDR1 and CDR2 are SGHTA and FQGNSA. The CDR3 region has the DNA TGTGCCAGCAGCTCCGTGGACAGGGGACTGTATGGCTACACCTTC. Its protein product is CASSSVDRGLYGYTF.

V gene TRBV3-1 combines with J gene TRBJ2-5; TRBD1 might be the D (5 bases). The DNA end is more similar to TRBJ2-7, so the J call may be wrong. CDR1 is LGHDT and CDR2 is YNNKEL in the germline V gene (reference sequence). This CDR3 region has 16 residues. The CDR3 DNA follows: TGTGCCAGCAGCCAACTCCGACAGTTCCCCTCCTACGAGCAGTACTTC. This encodes CASSQLRQFPSYEQYF.

This clonotype was seen at least ten times. The gene calls are TRBV11-2 and TRBJ2-7; 11 bases line up with TRBD2. Germline lookup yields CDR1 SGHAT and CDR2 FQNNGV. The CDR3 is made up of 18 amino acids. The V and J ends lost 2 bases and 4 bases, in that order; junction bases with no gene match: 13. CDR3 loop: CASSLTRRTSGWTYEQYF. The CDR3 coding sequence is TGTGCCAGCAGCTTAACTCGCAGGACTAGCGGGTGGACTTACGAGCAGTACTTC.